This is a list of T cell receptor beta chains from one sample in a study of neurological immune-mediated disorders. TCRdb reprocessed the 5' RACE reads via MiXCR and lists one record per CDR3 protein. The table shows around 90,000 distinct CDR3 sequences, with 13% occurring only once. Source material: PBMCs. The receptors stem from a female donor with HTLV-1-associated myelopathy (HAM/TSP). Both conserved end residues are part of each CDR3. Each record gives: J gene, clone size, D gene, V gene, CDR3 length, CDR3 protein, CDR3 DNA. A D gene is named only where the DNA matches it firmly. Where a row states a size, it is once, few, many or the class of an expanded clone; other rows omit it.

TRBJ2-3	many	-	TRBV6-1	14	CASCPSGLEDTQYF	TGTGCCAGCTGCCCATCGGGGTTGGAAGATACGCAGTATTTT
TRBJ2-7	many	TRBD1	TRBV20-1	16	CSATLNPGQGAYEQYF	TGCAGTGCCACTCTAAATCCGGGACAGGGGGCCTACGAGCAGTACTTC
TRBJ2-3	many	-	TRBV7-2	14	CASSSIRGTDTQYF	TGTGCCAGCAGCTCGATTAGGGGAACAGATACGCAGTATTTT
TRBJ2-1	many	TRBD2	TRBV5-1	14	CASSSWTSVDEQFF	TGCGCCAGCAGCTCTTGGACTAGTGTCGATGAGCAGTTCTTC
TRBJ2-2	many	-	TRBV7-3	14	CASGRWGNTGELFF	TGTGCCAGCGGGAGGTGGGGGAACACCGGGGAGCTGTTTTTT
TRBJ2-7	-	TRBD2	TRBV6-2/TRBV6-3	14	CASSFWTSTYEQYF	TGTGCCAGCAGTTTTTGGACTAGTACCTACGAGCAGTACTTC
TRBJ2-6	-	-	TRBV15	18	CATSREAHHTSGANVLTF	TGTGCCACCAGCAGAGAAGCACATCACACCTCTGGGGCCAACGTCCTGACTTTC
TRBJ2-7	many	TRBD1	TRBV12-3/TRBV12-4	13	CASSIQGSYEQYF	TGTGCCAGCAGTATACAGGGGTCCTACGAGCAGTACTTC
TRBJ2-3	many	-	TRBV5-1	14	CASSDQGSANTQYF	TGCGCCAGCAGCGACCAAGGGAGTGCGAATACGCAGTATTTT
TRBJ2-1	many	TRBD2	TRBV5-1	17	CASSFYGLAEAYNEQFF	TGCGCCAGCAGCTTTTATGGACTAGCGGAGGCCTACAATGAGCAGTTCTTC
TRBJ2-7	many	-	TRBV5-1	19	CASSSSSRLGPLGSYEQYF	TGCGCCAGCAGCTCGAGCTCACGCCTAGGCCCGCTTGGCTCCTACGAGCAGTACTTC
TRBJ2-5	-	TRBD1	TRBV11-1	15	CASSLIGTDQETEYF	TGTGCCAGCAGTTTAATTGGGACAGACCAAGAGACCGAGTACTTC
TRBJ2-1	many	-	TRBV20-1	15	CSASFFGRGRVEQFF	TGCAGTGCTAGTTTCTTTGGGCGCGGCAGGGTTGAGCAGTTCTTC
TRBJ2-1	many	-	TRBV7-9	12	CASSLVPDEQFF	TGTGCCAGCAGCTTAGTGCCGGATGAGCAGTTCTTC
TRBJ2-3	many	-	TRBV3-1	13	CASSQLQPDTQYF	TGTGCCAGCAGCCAGTTACAGCCAGATACGCAGTATTTT
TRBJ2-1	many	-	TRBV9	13	CASSVGIYNEQFF	TGTGCCAGCAGCGTAGGGATATACAATGAGCAGTTCTTC
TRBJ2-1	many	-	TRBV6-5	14	CASSYSRPYNEQFF	TGTGCCAGCAGTTACTCCCGCCCCTACAATGAGCAGTTCTTC
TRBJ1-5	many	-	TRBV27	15	CASSPYEQSNQPQHF	TGTGCCAGCAGTCCCTATGAACAGAGCAATCAGCCCCAGCATTTT
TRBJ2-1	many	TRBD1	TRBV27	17	CASSPVWGQGTYNEQFF	TGTGCCAGCAGCCCCGTTTGGGGACAGGGGACCTACAATGAGCAGTTCTTC
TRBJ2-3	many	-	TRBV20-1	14	CSASHSFFTDTQYF	TGCAGTGCTAGCCACTCCTTTTTCACAGATACGCAGTATTTT
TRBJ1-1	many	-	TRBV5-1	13	CASSWEGTAEAFF	TGCGCCAGCAGCTGGGAGGGAACGGCTGAAGCTTTCTTT
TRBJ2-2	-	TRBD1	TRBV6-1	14	CASGLTGLGGELFF	TGTGCCAGCGGTTTGACAGGGCTAGGCGGGGAGCTGTTTTTT
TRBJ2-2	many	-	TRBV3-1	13	CASSHPGSGELFF	TGTGCCAGCAGCCACCCAGGGAGCGGGGAGCTGTTTTTT
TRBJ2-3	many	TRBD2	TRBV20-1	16	CSASHSSSGSTDTQYF	TGCAGTGCTAGCCATTCCTCTAGCGGTAGCACAGATACGCAGTATTTT
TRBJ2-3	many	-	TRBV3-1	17	CASSQSAGGPSTDTQYF	TGTGCCAGCAGCCAAAGCGCCGGCGGTCCTAGCACAGATACGCAGTATTTT
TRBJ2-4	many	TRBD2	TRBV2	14	CASSDPQRGDIQYF	TGTGCCAGCAGTGACCCCCAGCGGGGGGACATTCAGTACTTC
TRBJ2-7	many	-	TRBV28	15	CASRRGTSGSYEQYF	TGTGCCAGCAGACGAGGGACTTCGGGGTCCTACGAGCAGTACTTC
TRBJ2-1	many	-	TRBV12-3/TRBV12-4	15	CASTLRQSSYNEQFF	TGTGCCAGCACCCTACGACAATCCTCCTACAATGAGCAGTTCTTC
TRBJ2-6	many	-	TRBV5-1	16	CASSPGRSSGANVLTF	TGCGCCAGCAGCCCGGGACGGTCCTCTGGGGCCAACGTCCTGACTTTC
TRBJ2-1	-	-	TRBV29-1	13	CSVVGSWSNEQFF	TGCAGCGTTGTGGGCAGTTGGTCGAATGAGCAGTTCTTC
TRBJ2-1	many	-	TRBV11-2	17	CASSLFATSPEKDEQFF	TGTGCCAGCAGCTTATTCGCCACTTCCCCCGAGAAGGATGAGCAGTTCTTC
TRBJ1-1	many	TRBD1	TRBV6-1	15	CASSPRDRKNTEAFF	TGTGCCAGCAGTCCGAGGGACAGGAAGAACACTGAAGCTTTCTTT
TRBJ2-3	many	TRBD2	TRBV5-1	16	CASRGSGGYNTDTQYF	TGCGCCAGCAGAGGTAGCGGGGGTTATAACACAGATACGCAGTATTTT
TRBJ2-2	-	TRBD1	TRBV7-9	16	CASSRAGTGSTGELFF	TGTGCCAGCAGCCGAGCCGGGACAGGGAGCACCGGGGAGCTGTTTTTT
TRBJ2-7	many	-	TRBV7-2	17	CASSSRGTGTGAYEQYF	TGTGCCAGCAGCTCGAGGGGTACGGGGACGGGCGCCTACGAGCAGTACTTC
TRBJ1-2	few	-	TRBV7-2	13	CASSLNTHYGYTF	TGTGCCAGCAGCTTAAACACCCACTATGGCTACACCTTC
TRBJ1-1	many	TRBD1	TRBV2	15	CASSVGRIDRGEAFF	TGTGCCAGCAGTGTGGGTCGGATAGACAGGGGGGAAGCTTTCTTT
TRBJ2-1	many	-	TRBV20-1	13	CSARSVRDYEQFF	TGCAGTGCTAGGAGTGTCAGGGACTATGAGCAGTTCTTC
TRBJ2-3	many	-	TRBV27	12	CASSRFADTQYF	TGTGCCAGCAGCCGGTTCGCAGATACGCAGTATTTT
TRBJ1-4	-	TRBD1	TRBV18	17	CASSPRAGGVANEKLFF	TGTGCCAGCTCACCACGGGCAGGGGGAGTGGCTAATGAAAAACTGTTTTTT
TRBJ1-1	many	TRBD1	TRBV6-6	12	CAQGGGHTEAFF	TGTGCCCAGGGGGGAGGTCACACTGAAGCTTTCTTT
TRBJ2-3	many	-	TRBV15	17	CATSRVDSKTFTDTQYF	TGTGCTACCAGCAGAGTGGACAGCAAAACCTTCACAGATACGCAGTATTTT
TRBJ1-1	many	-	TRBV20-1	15	CSARESTSKNTEAFF	TGCAGTGCTAGAGAAAGCACCTCAAAGAACACTGAAGCTTTCTTT
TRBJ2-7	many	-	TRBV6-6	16	CASSLPMGRSSYEQYF	TGTGCCAGCAGTCTTCCTATGGGACGGAGCTCCTACGAGCAGTACTTC
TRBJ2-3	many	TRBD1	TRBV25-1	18	CASSGIGQGVTSTDTQYF	TGTGCCAGCAGTGGAATCGGACAGGGTGTTACTAGCACAGATACGCAGTATTTT
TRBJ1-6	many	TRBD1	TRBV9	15	CASSGVGTVNSPLHF	TGTGCCAGCAGCGGGGTCGGGACAGTGAATTCACCCCTCCACTTT
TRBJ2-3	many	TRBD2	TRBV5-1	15	CASSNEAGGQDTQYF	TGCGCCAGCAGCAATGAAGCGGGGGGGCAGGATACGCAGTATTTT
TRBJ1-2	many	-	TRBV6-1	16	CASSEEGTKGPYGYTF	TGTGCCAGCAGTGAAGAAGGGACTAAGGGCCCTTATGGCTACACCTTC
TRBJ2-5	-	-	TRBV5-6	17	CASSPQSSSDYKETQYF	TGTGCCAGCAGCCCCCAGAGCTCCTCGGACTATAAAGAGACCCAGTACTTC
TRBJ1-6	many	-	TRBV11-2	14	CASSSLSGFSPLHF	TGTGCCAGCAGCTCACTCTCAGGGTTTTCACCCCTCCACTTT
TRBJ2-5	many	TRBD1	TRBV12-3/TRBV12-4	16	CASSITTGGESETQYF	TGTGCCAGCAGTATTACAACAGGGGGCGAGTCAGAGACCCAGTACTTC